Below, 17 T cell receptor beta chains from the same sample are listed, as sequenced in a study of shared clonotypes between healthy human individuals. Profiling relied on immunoSEQ multiplex PCR, and the TCRdb table lists in-frame clones only, not all of them. The sample lists about 1.5 million clones; 98% were seen once. Sequencing was carried out using naive CD4+ T cells sorted from blood. As for subset: CD45RA+ positively selected. Receptor source: a man aged 25 to 40 in good health.

This chain links TRBV7-2 with TRBJ2-1; the D gene is possibly TRBD1 (6 bases). The CDR3 has 15 amino acids. The V gene lost 7 bases and the J gene lost 3 bases, with 16 bases spanning the gap. Germline V lookup: CDR1 SGHTA, CDR2 FQGNSA. In DNA, the CDR3 is TGTGCCAGCATCCGTAGGGGGAGTGGCTACAATGAGCAGTTCTTC. Amino acids: CASIRRGSGYNEQFF.

The chain carries TRBV18 and TRBJ2-3; 7 bases match TRBD2. The V segment lost 6 bases and the J segment 3 bases; nucleotides outside the gene matches: 6. The CDR3 contains 14 residues. Looked up from germline, CDR1 is KGHSH and CDR2 is LQKENI. CDR3 amino acids: CASSPSGITDTQYF. The CDR3 DNA follows: TGTGCCAGCTCCCCTAGCGGAATTACAGATACGCAGTATTTT.

The rearrangement links TRBV4-3 to TRBJ2-1; 14 bases line up with TRBD2. The CDR3 has 19 amino acids. Trimming at V came to 4 bases and at J to 2 bases, leaving 10 bases not matched to a gene. In germline, CDR1 is LGHNA, CDR2 YSLEER. CDR3 in DNA: TGCGCCAGCAGCCGCAGACTAGCGGGAGGGGAGGGAGCCTACAATGAGCAGTTCTTC. It specifies CASSRRLAGGEGAYNEQFF.

J is TRBJ2-7 and V is TRBV15, with D perhaps given as TRBD1 or TRBD2 (7 bases each). The CDR3 has 14 amino acids. Between the trimmed V and J ends, which lost 3 bases and 7 bases, there was a span of 16 bases. Germline lookup yields CDR1 LNHNV and CDR2 YYDKDF (reference sequence). The CDR3 is CATSRDRRREEQYF. The CDR3 DNA sequence: TGTGCCACCAGCAGGGACAGGCGGCGGGAGGAGCAGTACTTC. The full variable domain, rest sourced from reference TRBV15 and TRBJ2-7, is DAMVIQNPRYQVTQFGKPVTLSCSQTLNHNVMYWYQQKSSQAPKLLFHYYDKDFNNEADTPDNFQSRRPNTSFCFLDIRSPGLGDTAMYLCATSRDRRREEQYFGPGTRLTVT.

This chain links TRBV5-5 with TRBJ2-4, with D unresolved. V gave up 0 bases and J gave up 5 bases, with 15 bases separating them. This CDR3 contains 16 residues. Germline CDR1 is SGHKS and CDR2 is YYEKEE (reference sequence). CDR3 DNA: TGTGCCAGCAGCTTGGGCCCCTCAGATTGGGAAAACATTCAGTACTTC. Its protein product is CASSLGPSDWENIQYF.

In this sample, this clone turned up once. This chain uses TRBV10-3 with TRBJ2-7; D gene uncertain. There are 13 residues in the CDR3. Trimming took off 4 bases at V and 3 bases at J, with 10 bases between the two ends. Germline V gene lookup returns CDR1 ENHRY and CDR2 SYGVKD. CDR3 coding DNA: TGTGCCATCAGTGGGGGATCCGGCTACGAGCAGTACTTC. Protein: CAISGGSGYEQYF.

A remark on this clone: Different DNA sequences within this sample yield the same CDR3. The chain couples TRBV6-5 to TRBJ2-7, with TRBD1 as a possible D gene (6 bases). The germline V gene has CDR1 MNHEY and CDR2 SVGAGI. The CDR3 runs 11 residues. V dropped 7 bases and J dropped 4 bases, with 8 bases sitting between them. CDR3: CASTQGYEQYF. Here the CDR3 DNA reads TGTGCCAGCACGCAGGGGTACGAGCAGTACTTC.

The chain has TRBV14 and TRBJ1-1; no definite D call. V lost 0 bases and J 1 base, leaving 9 bases between the germline ends. CDR3 length: 15 amino acids. Germline V gene data show CDR1 as SGHDN and CDR2 as FVKESK. CDR3 region: CASSQELVSNTEAFF. CDR3 sequence (DNA): TGTGCCAGCAGCCAAGAATTAGTGTCGAACACTGAAGCTTTCTTT.

V gene TRBV18 combines with J gene TRBJ2-1; 8 nucleotides agree with TRBD2. V was pared by 3 bases and J by 6 bases, with 10 bases of the junction left unmatched. Germline loops: CDR1 KGHSH, CDR2 LQKENI. The CDR3 consists of 16 residues. CDR3 loop: CASSPVSGTRPNEQFF. The DNA for the CDR3 is TGTGCCAGCTCACCCGTCTCCGGGACTAGACCCAATGAGCAGTTCTTC.

The chain uses TRBV28 and TRBJ2-3; D could derive from TRBD1 or TRBD2 (5 bases each). CDR3 size: 15 residues. Looked up from germline, CDR1 is MDHEN and CDR2 is SYDVKM. V was shortened by 0 bases and J by 10 bases, with 17 bases between the two germline ends. CDR3 sequence (DNA): TGTGCCAGCAGTTTATGGGAAGAGGGGTGGGAAGCGCAGTATTTT. Amino acid sequence: CASSLWEEGWEAQYF.

This rearrangement joins TRBV28 to TRBJ2-7, with a possible D match to TRBD1 (5 bases). Trimming cost V 4 bases and J 1 base, with 20 bases left between them. This CDR3 comprises 17 residues. In germline, CDR1 is MDHEN, CDR2 SYDVKM. In DNA form, the CDR3 reads TGTGCCAGCAGTTCTCGTGGGAAGGGGCTTATTTCCTACGAGCAGTACTTC. Its translation: CASSSRGKGLISYEQYF.

V is TRBV7-7 and J is TRBJ2-1, with TRBD1 identical over 8 bases. Germline-derived CDR1 and CDR2 are SSHAT and FNYEAQ (reference sequence). J gave up 10 bases and V 4 bases, and 6 bases lay outside the gene matches. CDR3 length equals 13 residues. This chain's CDR3 is CASSSGQGSEQFF. Written as DNA, the CDR3 is TGTGCCAGCAGCTCCGGACAGGGTTCAGAGCAGTTCTTC.

V and J are TRBV28 and TRBJ2-1; 9 bases fit TRBD2. This CDR3 spans 18 amino acids. The germline CDR1 and CDR2 sequences are MDHEN and SYDVKM. V shed 3 bases and J 1 base; nucleotides not matched to a gene: 10. The CDR3 bases are TGTGCCAGCAGTTTGGAGCTAGCGGGAAGCTTATCCTACAATGAGCAGTTCTTC. Amino acid sequence: CASSLELAGSLSYNEQFF.

Notes on this clone: It is likely a read error, because the conserved phenylalanine at the end of the CDR3 is missing. This rearrangement joins TRBV5-1 to TRBJ1-2, with 8 positions matching TRBD1. The CDR3 sequence is 13 residues long. Germline V gene lookup returns CDR1 SGHRS and CDR2 YFSETQ. Trimming at V came to 3 bases and at J to 3 bases, leaving 1 base not matched to a gene. This chain's CDR3 is CASSSQGDYGYTL. The CDR3 DNA reads as TGCGCCAGCAGCTCACAGGGGGACTATGGCTACACCCTC.

The V call is TRBV28, the J call TRBJ1-1; D may be TRBD1 (5 bases). The germline gives CDR1 MDHEN, CDR2 SYDVKM. The V end was cut by 4 bases, the J end by 6 bases, with 18 bases between. The CDR3 loop spans 15 amino acids. In nucleotides, the CDR3 is TGTGCCAGCAGTTCCCTAGGGGCAGGATGGCCTGAAGCTTTCTTT. Protein sequence: CASSSLGAGWPEAFF.

The chain's CDR3 is CASSHLPGELFF. CDR3 DNA sequence: TGTGCCAGCAGCCATCTCCCCGGGGAGCTGTTTTTT. The chain carries TRBV14 and TRBJ2-2; D remains unclear. Germline CDR1 and CDR2: SGHDN and FVKESK. The germline V and J ends were trimmed by 3 bases and 6 bases, with 5 bases remaining between them. The length of the CDR3 is 12 residues.

V usage is TRBV28 and J usage is TRBJ2-7; D could derive from TRBD1 or TRBD2 (6 bases each). Germline CDR1 is MDHEN and CDR2 is SYDVKM. This CDR3 region has 13 residues. Trimming removed 3 bases at V and 10 bases at J, with 16 bases between. The CDR3 coding sequence is TGTGCCAGCAGTTTTCGGGGGCCAAACCCTCAGTACTTC. As protein: CASSFRGPNPQYF. The whole variable domain, remainder taken from reference TRBV28 and TRBJ2-7, is DVKVTQSSRYLVKRTGEKVFLECVQDMDHENMFWYRQDPGLGLRLIYFSYDVKMKEKGDIPEGYSVSREKKERFSLILESASTNQTSMYLCASSFRGPNPQYFGPGTRLTVT.